Listed below are T cell receptor beta chains from one sample, sequenced in a study of T cells in Graves' hyperthyroidism and ophthalmopathy. TCRdb re-called the multiplex PCR reads with MiXCR, one entry per CDR3 protein. The sample holds over 500,000 distinct CDR3 sequences, 13% to 15% seen once. The sequenced material came from blood. The receptors shown here come from a woman aged 40 to 49 with Graves' hyperthyroidism. Both conserved end residues are part of each CDR3. The D gene is left open where the match is weak. Clone size, where shown, is once, few, many, or a class for clones that have expanded.

D gene	V gene	J gene	clone size	CDR3 protein	CDR3 DNA
.	TRBV2	TRBJ2-1	many	CASNWASYNEQFF	TGTGCCAGCAATTGGGCGTCCTACAATGAGCAGTTCTTC
.	TRBV5-1	TRBJ1-2	.	CASSAGPAYGYTF	TGCGCCAGCAGCGCAGGACCGGCCTATGGCTACACCTTC
TRBD1	TRBV5-1	TRBJ2-7	many	CASSRTGGFDEQYF	TGCGCCAGCAGCAGGACAGGGGGCTTCGACGAGCAGTACTTC
TRBD1	TRBV28	TRBJ2-2	few	CASRWDRLNTGELFF	TGTGCCAGCAGGTGGGACAGGCTTAACACCGGGGAGCTGTTTTTT
.	TRBV14	TRBJ2-3	many	CASSQGPGTDTQYF	TGTGCCAGCAGCCAAGGGCCCGGCACAGATACGCAGTATTTT
TRBD1	TRBV27	TRBJ1-1	.	CASSSRTGRTEAFF	TGTGCCAGCAGTTCCCGGACAGGGCGGACTGAAGCTTTCTTT
TRBD2	TRBV9	TRBJ2-7	many	CASSVAGGPTYEQYF	TGTGCCAGCAGCGTAGCGGGAGGACCAACCTACGAGCAGTACTTC
TRBD2	TRBV12-3/TRBV12-4	TRBJ2-3	many	CASSFLSGSRTDTQYF	TGTGCCAGCAGTTTCCTTAGCGGGAGCCGCACAGATACGCAGTATTTT
TRBD1	TRBV6-1	TRBJ1-1	many	CASSGPGTGSNTEAFF	TGTGCCAGCAGTGGTCCCGGGACAGGGTCTAACACTGAAGCTTTCTTT
TRBD2	TRBV20-1	TRBJ2-7	many	CSARPPLAGVYEQYF	TGCAGTGCCCGTCCTCCACTAGCGGGAGTGTACGAGCAGTACTTC
TRBD1	TRBV28	TRBJ2-1	.	CASSLRQGPSEQFF	TGTGCCAGCAGTTTGAGACAGGGTCCTAGTGAGCAGTTCTTC
.	TRBV18	TRBJ2-3	few	CASSPRPNRETSTDTQYF	TGTGCCAGCTCACCACGACCGAACAGGGAAACCAGCACAGATACGCAGTATTTT
TRBD2	TRBV7-2	TRBJ2-5	many	CASCLAGGSYQETQYF	TGTGCCAGCTGTCTAGCGGGAGGGTCCTACCAAGAGACCCAGTACTTC
TRBD1	TRBV3-1	TRBJ2-7	many	CASSSRTGGSYEQYF	TGTGCCAGCAGCTCTCGGACAGGGGGCTCCTACGAGCAGTACTTC
.	TRBV7-9	TRBJ2-7	few	CASSHPRGEEYF	TGTGCCAGCAGCCACCCCCGGGGCGAGGAGTACTTC
TRBD2	TRBV9	TRBJ2-3	.	CASSAGLKGDTQYF	TGTGCCAGCAGCGCGGGACTAAAAGGAGATACGCAGTATTTT
TRBD2	TRBV6-1	TRBJ2-7	many	CASNIGTSRNEQYF	TGTGCCAGCAATATCGGGACTAGTCGGAACGAGCAGTACTTC
TRBD1	TRBV7-2	TRBJ1-1	few	CASSLGGGLMNTEAFF	TGTGCCAGCAGCTTAGGAGGGGGCCTAATGAACACTGAAGCTTTCTTT
.	TRBV15	TRBJ2-1	.	CATSHSSYNEQFF	TGTGCCACCAGCCACAGCTCCTACAATGAGCAGTTCTTC
TRBD2	TRBV11-1	TRBJ2-7	many	CASSLLGGIYEQYF	TGTGCCAGCAGCCTCCTGGGAGGGATCTACGAGCAGTACTTC
.	TRBV18	TRBJ2-3	many	CASTRSSTDTQYF	TGTGCCAGTACTAGATCTAGCACAGATACGCAGTATTTT
TRBD2	TRBV20-1	TRBJ2-5	many	CSVLAGEGRETQYF	TGCAGTGTCCTAGCGGGAGAGGGTCGGGAGACCCAGTACTTC
.	TRBV3-1	TRBJ2-7	many	CASSQDPVHEQYF	TGTGCCAGCAGCCAAGATCCTGTCCACGAGCAGTACTTC
.	TRBV15	TRBJ2-7	many	CATSRDGAPTTYEQYF	TGTGCCACCAGCAGAGATGGCGCTCCTACTACCTACGAGCAGTACTTC
TRBD1	TRBV11-2	TRBJ1-4	.	CASRHTGGAANEKLFF	TGTGCCAGCAGGCACACAGGGGGCGCGGCTAATGAAAAACTGTTTTTT
.	TRBV20-1	TRBJ2-5	few	CSANRGGTETQYF	TGCAGTGCTAATCGGGGCGGGACAGAGACCCAGTACTTC
TRBD2	TRBV5-1	TRBJ2-1	many	CASSPGGTTNEQFF	TGCGCCAGCAGCCCGGGGGGGACAACTAATGAGCAGTTCTTC
TRBD2	TRBV3-1	TRBJ2-7	many	CASSPSGRARYEQYF	TGTGCCAGCAGCCCTAGCGGGAGGGCCCGGTACGAGCAGTACTTC
.	TRBV2	TRBJ2-1	many	CASSERRVSYNEQFF	TGTGCCAGCAGTGAACGCAGGGTGAGCTACAATGAGCAGTTCTTC
.	TRBV6-1	TRBJ1-1	.	CASSELEVNTEAFF	TGTGCCAGCAGTGAACTTGAGGTTAACACTGAAGCTTTCTTT
.	TRBV11-2	TRBJ2-5	many	CASRRDLETQYF	TGTGCCAGCAGGAGGGATTTAGAGACCCAGTACTTC
TRBD1	TRBV20-1	TRBJ1-2	few	CSARDGGQHFLGYTF	TGCAGTGCTAGAGATGGGGGACAGCACTTTTTGGGCTACACCTTC
.	TRBV27	TRBJ2-3	few	CASSPWRDTDTQYF	TGTGCCAGCAGTCCGTGGCGGGACACAGATACGCAGTATTTT
.	TRBV3-1	TRBJ2-3	many	CASSQGQVASDTQYF	TGTGCCAGCAGCCAAGGGCAGGTAGCGTCAGATACGCAGTATTTT
TRBD2	TRBV19	TRBJ2-3	few	CASSTRPGLAGDTQYF	TGTGCCAGTAGTACACGGCCGGGACTAGCGGGGGATACGCAGTATTTT
TRBD1	TRBV7-8	TRBJ2-1	many	CASSRTGQGPYNEQFF	TGTGCCAGCAGCCGGACGGGACAGGGTCCCTACAATGAGCAGTTCTTC